These T cell receptor beta chains were read from a single sample in a study of blood T cell repertoires in COVID-19. TCRdb keeps only in-frame clones here, not all; method: immunoSEQ multiplex PCR. The sample yields around 250,000 clones, 80% to 90% seen once. The sample was PBMCs or T cells enriched from blood (not recorded which). All receptors come from a woman between 45 and 65 years old who had recovered from COVID-19. The CDR3 runs from the conserved cysteine through the conserved F or W. The D gene is left open where the match is weak. The listing skips clone size in some rows; elsewhere it reads once, few, many or a size class.

-	TRBD1	TRBJ1-1	TRBV5-4	TGTGCCAGCAGGAGGGACAGGCAGAACACTGAAGCTTTCTTT	CASRRDRQNTEAFF
-	-	TRBJ1-2	TRBV28	TGTGCCAGCAAAGAGTACTATGGCTACACCTTC	CASKEYYGYTF
-	-	TRBJ2-1	TRBV6-1	TGTGCCAGCAGTGATTTTGCGGGTCGAGACAATGAGCAGTTCTTC	CASSDFAGRDNEQFF
-	TRBD1	TRBJ1-6	TRBV7-8	TGTGCCAGCAGACCGGGACAGGGATCCTATAATTCACCCCTCCACTTT	CASRPGQGSYNSPLHF
-	TRBD2	TRBJ2-7	TRBV7-8	TGTGCCAGCAGCTTAATGCTTGCTAGCGGGATCTACGAGCAGTACTTC	CASSLMLASGIYEQYF
-	TRBD1	TRBJ2-2	TRBV5-1	TGCGCCAGCAGCTTAATGGGACAGGGCCTCACCGGGGAGCTGTTTTTT	CASSLMGQGLTGELFF
-	-	TRBJ1-1	TRBV27	TGTGCCAGCACCACTAAAACAGGTATTTTCCACACTGAAGCTTTCTTT	CASTTKTGIFHTEAFF
-	TRBD1	TRBJ1-4	TRBV2	TGTGCCAGCAGTGAAAGCACAGGGGTCTGGGAAAAACTGTTTTTT	CASSESTGVWEKLFF
-	TRBD2	TRBJ2-7	TRBV2	TGTGCCAGCAGAGGGAGGGGCTCTGAGGCGTACTTC	CASRGRGSEAYF
once	TRBD2	TRBJ2-3	TRBV2	TGTGCCAGCGGCGGATCTAGCGGGAGTCGCACAGATACGCAGTATTTT	CASGGSSGSRTDTQYF
-	-	TRBJ2-1	TRBV5-6	TGTGCCAGCAGCTTGTACGGTACAGGGTGGAATGAGCAGTTCTTC	CASSLYGTGWNEQFF
-	-	TRBJ2-1	TRBV3-1/TRBV3-2	TGTGCCAGCAGCCAGCTTGACTTAAACAATGAGCAGTTCTTC	CASSQLDLNNEQFF
-	TRBD1	TRBJ1-1	TRBV20-1	TGCAGTGCTAGTTTCTCGACAGGGGCGGCTGAAGCTTTCTTT	CSASFSTGAAEAFF
once	-	TRBJ2-1	TRBV5-1	TGCGCCAGCAGCTTGGGGACTACAACCTACAATGAGCAGTTCTTC	CASSLGTTTYNEQFF
-	TRBD2	TRBJ2-5	TRBV9	TGTGCCAGCAGCGTCTCGCCGGGAGCGGGAGGGGAGACCCAGTACTTC	CASSVSPGAGGETQYF
-	-	TRBJ1-5	TRBV7-3	TGTGCCAGCAGCTTAGACGGGACACTCAATCAGCCCCAGCATTTT	CASSLDGTLNQPQHF
-	TRBD1	TRBJ1-1	TRBV5-1	TGCGCCAGCAGCTGGGACAGAGGGCGGACTGAAGCTTTCTTT	CASSWDRGRTEAFF
-	TRBD1	TRBJ2-4	TRBV28	TGTGCCATCAACCGGGACAGGGGAAACATTCAGTACTTC	CAINRDRGNIQYF
-	TRBD2	TRBJ2-4	TRBV19	TGTGCCAGTAGTCCCCGACTAGCGGGAGGGGAGAGAAAAAACATTCAGTACTTC	CASSPRLAGGERKNIQYF
-	TRBD2	TRBJ2-1	TRBV18	TGTGCCAGCTCACCCCCGGCGGGTAGCGGGAGGGCGGCCCCCTACAATGAGCAGTTCTTC	CASSPPAGSGRAAPYNEQFF
-	TRBD1	TRBJ1-2	TRBV5-4	TGTGCCAGCAGCCAGGACAGGGGGTATCGCTACACCTTC	CASSQDRGYRYTF
-	-	TRBJ1-2	TRBV7-8	TGTGCCAGCAGCCCTACCCCCAGGGATGGCTACACCTTC	CASSPTPRDGYTF
-	TRBD1	TRBJ1-2	TRBV28	TGTGCCAGCACCGACAGGGCGGACTATGGCTACACCTTC	CASTDRADYGYTF
-	-	TRBJ2-1	TRBV7-9	TGTGCCAGCGACATAGGACTTGAACGCAATGAGCAGTTCTTC	CASDIGLERNEQFF
-	TRBD2	TRBJ2-7	TRBV5-1	TGCGCCAGCAGCTTAAGCGGGGTCTCCTACGAGCAGTACTTC	CASSLSGVSYEQYF
-	TRBD2	TRBJ2-2	TRBV19	TGTGCCAGTAGTATAGGTGGCGGGAGGGCACGAAGGGAGCTGTTTTTT	CASSIGGGRARRELFF
-	TRBD2	TRBJ2-1	TRBV2	TGTGCCAGCACCAAAACCGGGACTAGCGTGTCCAATGAGCAGTTCTTC	CASTKTGTSVSNEQFF
-	TRBD2	TRBJ2-3	TRBV7-3	TGTGCCAGCAGCTTATCACTAGCGGGGAGGGGCACAGATACGCAGTATTTT	CASSLSLAGRGTDTQYF
-	TRBD2	TRBJ2-2	TRBV19	TGTGCCAGTAGTATCACTAGCGGGATTGGCGGGGAGCTGTTTTTT	CASSITSGIGGELFF
-	-	TRBJ2-3	TRBV7-9	TGTGCCAGCAGCCCCGACAGTAGCACAGATACGCAGTATTTT	CASSPDSSTDTQYF
-	-	TRBJ2-1	TRBV14	TGTGCCAGCAGCCAAGATCTTAGAGGTCAGCAGTTCTTC	CASSQDLRGQQFF
once	TRBD2	TRBJ2-1	TRBV24-1	TGTGCCACCAGTGACGGGACTAGCGGCCGCTACAATGAGCAGTTCTTC	CATSDGTSGRYNEQFF
-	TRBD1	TRBJ1-3	TRBV27	TGTGCCAGCAGTTTGACAGGGGTCGGAAACACCATATATTTT	CASSLTGVGNTIYF
-	-	TRBJ1-3	TRBV5-1	TGCGCCAGCAGCTTGGCCAAGATGGGACTTGGAAACACCATATATTTT	CASSLAKMGLGNTIYF
few	-	TRBJ1-6	TRBV9	TGTGCCAGCAGCGAAGGGGTTGGGCATGAGGCACCCCTCCACTTT	CASSEGVGHEAPLHF
-	-	TRBJ2-7	TRBV9	TGTGCCAGCAGCGCCAGGGTTTCGGAATCCGAGCAGTACTTC	CASSARVSESEQYF
-	TRBD1	TRBJ2-7	TRBV28	TGTGCCAGCAGTTTCGACAGGGCGGCCTACGAGCAGTACTTC	CASSFDRAAYEQYF
-	TRBD1	TRBJ2-7	TRBV7-8	TGTGCCAGCAGCCCATCACAGGGGACCTACGAGCAGTACTTC	CASSPSQGTYEQYF
-	TRBD1	TRBJ1-2	TRBV5-1	TGCGCCAGCAGCTTGGGAGACAGGGTTGGCTACACCTTC	CASSLGDRVGYTF
-	-	TRBJ2-1	TRBV12-5	TGTGCTAGTGGTTTGTCTATTTCTACCGGGTACAATGAGCAGTTCTTC	CASGLSISTGYNEQFF
-	-	TRBJ2-5	TRBV5-1	TGCGCCAGCAGCTTGTATCTGGGAGAAACCCAAGAGACCCAGTACTTC	CASSLYLGETQETQYF
-	TRBD1	TRBJ2-1	TRBV10-1	TGCGCCAGCAGCCGTACAGGGGTGTACAATGAGCAGTTCTTC	CASSRTGVYNEQFF
-	-	TRBJ1-1	TRBV6-1	TGTGCCAGCAGTGAATATGGTAGGGGGAACACTGAAGCTTTCTTT	CASSEYGRGNTEAFF
-	TRBD2	TRBJ2-3	TRBV7-9	TGTGCCAGCAGCCACACTACTGGGGCTAGCGGGAGGAATACGCAGTATTTT	CASSHTTGASGRNTQYF
-	-	TRBJ2-7	TRBV2	TGTGCCAGCAGGGTGACTGAGCAGTACTTC	CASRVTEQYF
-	-	TRBJ2-5	TRBV9	TGTGCCAGCAGCGTAGATGGAGTAGGGACCCAGTACTTC	CASSVDGVGTQYF
-	TRBD1	TRBJ2-7	TRBV2	TGTGCCAGCAAACTGGACAGGGGGCGCCACGAGCAGTACTTC	CASKLDRGRHEQYF
-	-	TRBJ2-5	TRBV5-4	TGTGCCAGCAGCTTGTTGAGTGCAGGGTTGAATCAAGAGACCCAGTACTTC	CASSLLSAGLNQETQYF
-	-	TRBJ2-7	TRBV5-4	TGTGCCAGCAGCTTTCAGGGTAGCTCCTACGAGCAGTACTTC	CASSFQGSSYEQYF
-	-	TRBJ2-2	TRBV7-3	TGTGCCAGCAGCCTGATAACTAGCCCAGGCGGGGAGCTGTTTTTT	CASSLITSPGGELFF
few	-	TRBJ2-1	TRBV9	TGTGCCAGCAGCGCTGGAGGGTTATCTTTTGGTGAGCAGTTCTTC	CASSAGGLSFGEQFF